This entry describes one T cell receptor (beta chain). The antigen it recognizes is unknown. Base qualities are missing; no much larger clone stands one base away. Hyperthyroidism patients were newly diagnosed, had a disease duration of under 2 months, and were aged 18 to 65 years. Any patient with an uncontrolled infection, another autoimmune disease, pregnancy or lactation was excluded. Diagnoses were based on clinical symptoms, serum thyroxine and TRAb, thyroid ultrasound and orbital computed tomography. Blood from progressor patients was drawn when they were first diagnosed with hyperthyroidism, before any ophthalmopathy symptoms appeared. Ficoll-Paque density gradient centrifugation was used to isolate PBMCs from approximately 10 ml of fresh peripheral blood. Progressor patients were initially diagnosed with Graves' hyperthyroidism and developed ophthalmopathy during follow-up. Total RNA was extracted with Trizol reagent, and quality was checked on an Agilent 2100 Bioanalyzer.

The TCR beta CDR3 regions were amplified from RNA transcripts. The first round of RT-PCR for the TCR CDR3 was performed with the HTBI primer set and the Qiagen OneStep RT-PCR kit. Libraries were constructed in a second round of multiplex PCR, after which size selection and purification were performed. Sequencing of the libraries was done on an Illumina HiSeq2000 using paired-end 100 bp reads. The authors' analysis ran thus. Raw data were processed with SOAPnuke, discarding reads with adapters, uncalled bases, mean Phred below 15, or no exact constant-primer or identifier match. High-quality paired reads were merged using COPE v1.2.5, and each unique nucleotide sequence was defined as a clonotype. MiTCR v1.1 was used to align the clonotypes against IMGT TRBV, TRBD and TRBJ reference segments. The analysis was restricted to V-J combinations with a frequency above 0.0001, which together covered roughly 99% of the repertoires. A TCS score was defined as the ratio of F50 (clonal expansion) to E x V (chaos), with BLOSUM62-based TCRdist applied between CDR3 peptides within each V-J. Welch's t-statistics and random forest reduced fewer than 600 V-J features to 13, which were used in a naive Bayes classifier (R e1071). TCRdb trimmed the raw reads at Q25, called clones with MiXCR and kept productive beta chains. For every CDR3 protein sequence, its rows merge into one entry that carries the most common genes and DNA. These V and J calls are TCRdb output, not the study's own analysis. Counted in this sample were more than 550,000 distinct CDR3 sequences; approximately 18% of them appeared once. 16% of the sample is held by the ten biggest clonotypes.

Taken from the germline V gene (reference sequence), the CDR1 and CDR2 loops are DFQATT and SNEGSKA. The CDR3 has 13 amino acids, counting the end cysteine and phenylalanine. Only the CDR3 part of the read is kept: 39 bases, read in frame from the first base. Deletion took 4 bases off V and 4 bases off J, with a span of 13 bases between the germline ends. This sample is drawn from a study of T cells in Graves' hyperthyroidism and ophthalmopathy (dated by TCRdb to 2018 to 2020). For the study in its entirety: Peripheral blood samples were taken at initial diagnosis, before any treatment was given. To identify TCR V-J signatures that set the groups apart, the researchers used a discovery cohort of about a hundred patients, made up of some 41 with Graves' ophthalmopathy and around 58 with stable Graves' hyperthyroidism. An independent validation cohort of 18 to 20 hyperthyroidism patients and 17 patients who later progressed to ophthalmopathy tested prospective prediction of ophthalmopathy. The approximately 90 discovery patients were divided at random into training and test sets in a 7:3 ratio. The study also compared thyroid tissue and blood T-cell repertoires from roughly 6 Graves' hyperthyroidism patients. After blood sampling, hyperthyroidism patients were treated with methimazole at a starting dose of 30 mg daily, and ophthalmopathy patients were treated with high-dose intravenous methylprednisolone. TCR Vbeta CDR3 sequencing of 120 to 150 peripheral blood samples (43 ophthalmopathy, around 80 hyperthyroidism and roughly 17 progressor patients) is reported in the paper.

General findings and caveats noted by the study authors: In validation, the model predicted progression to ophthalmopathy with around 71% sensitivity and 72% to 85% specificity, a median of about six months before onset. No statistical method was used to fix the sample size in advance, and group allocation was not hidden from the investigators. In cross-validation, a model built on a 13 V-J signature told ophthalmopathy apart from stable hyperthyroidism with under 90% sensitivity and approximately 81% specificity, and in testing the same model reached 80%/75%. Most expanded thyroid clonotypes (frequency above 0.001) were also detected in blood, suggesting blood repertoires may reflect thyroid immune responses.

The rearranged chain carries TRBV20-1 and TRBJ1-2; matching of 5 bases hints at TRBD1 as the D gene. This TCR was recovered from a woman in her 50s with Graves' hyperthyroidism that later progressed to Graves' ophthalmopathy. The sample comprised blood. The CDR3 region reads CSAKQPGSYGYTF. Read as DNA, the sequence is TGCAGTGCTAAACAACCAGGGAGCTATGGCTACACCTTC.